This T cell receptor (beta chain) was captured by sequencing in a study of T cell repertoires in cytomegalovirus infection. Background on the study: In the study, CMV epitopes included recently identified HLA-C-restricted and well-studied HLA-B-restricted ones.

This clonotype was counted between two and nine times. Its target is not known. One entry per CDR3 protein results from TCRdb running MiXCR on the reads. The sample includes 80,000 to 90,000 distinct CDR3 sequences, under 55% of them seen just once. The CDR3 contains 14 residues. CDR1 is SGHAT, CDR2 FQNNGV, per germline. V shed 4 bases and J 4 bases; nucleotides not matched to a gene: 6. The TCR sequence derives from a human donor in good health (CMV status not recorded). Some clones in this sample may be carry-over from other donors' samples. Specimen: CD8+ T cells from cultured PBMCs, collected from culture after CMV antigen stimulation. This chain uses TRBV11-2 with TRBJ2-7, with 8 nucleotides matching TRBD1. The CDR3 loop is CASSSGTGLYEQYF. In nucleotides, the CDR3 is TGTGCCAGCAGCTCTGGGACAGGCCTGTACGAGCAGTACTTC. The full variable domain, rest sourced from reference TRBV11-2 and TRBJ2-7, is EAGVAQSPRYKIIEKRQSVAFWCNPISGHATLYWYQQILGQGPKLLIQFQNNGVVDDSQLPKDRFSAERLKGVDSTLKIQPAKLEDSAVYLCASSSGTGLYEQYFGPGTRLTVT.